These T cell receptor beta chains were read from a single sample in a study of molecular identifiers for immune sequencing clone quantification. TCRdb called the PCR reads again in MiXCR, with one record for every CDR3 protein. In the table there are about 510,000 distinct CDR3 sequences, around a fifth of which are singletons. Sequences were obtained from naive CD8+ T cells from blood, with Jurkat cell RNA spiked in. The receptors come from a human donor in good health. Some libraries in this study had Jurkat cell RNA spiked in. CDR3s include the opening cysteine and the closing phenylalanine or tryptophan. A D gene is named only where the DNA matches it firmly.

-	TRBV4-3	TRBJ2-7	CASSQDTGLYEQYF
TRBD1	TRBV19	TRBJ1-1	CASLTGGITEAFF
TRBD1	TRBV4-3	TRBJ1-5	CASSQDGGTGQPQHF
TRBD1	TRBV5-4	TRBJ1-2	CASSSPGQGFDYGYTF
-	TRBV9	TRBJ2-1	CASSVSANEQFF
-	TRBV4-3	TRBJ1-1	CASSQDTKGYTEAFF
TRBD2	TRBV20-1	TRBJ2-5	CSASLRLAGVVETQYF
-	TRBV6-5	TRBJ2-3	CASSYSSDVDTQYF
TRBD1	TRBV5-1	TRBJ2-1	CASSVQGSPYNEQFF
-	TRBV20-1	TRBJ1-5	CSARDSVSDYRGTQHF
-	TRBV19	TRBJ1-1	CASSINRGLNTEAFF
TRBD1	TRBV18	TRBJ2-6	CASLPGQYSGANVLTF
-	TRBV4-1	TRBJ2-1	CASSQGAQEYNEQFF
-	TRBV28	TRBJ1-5	CASSSRRDSLSNQPQHF
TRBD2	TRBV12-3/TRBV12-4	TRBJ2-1	CASFKLAGVVDEQFF
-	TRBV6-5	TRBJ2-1	CASSGASGNEQFF
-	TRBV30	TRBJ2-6	CAWRLRDPSGANVLTF
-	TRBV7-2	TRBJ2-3	CASSFWGQVTDTQYF
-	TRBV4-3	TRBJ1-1	CASSQDKHRRETFF
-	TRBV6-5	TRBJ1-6	CASSGWLGSENSPLHF
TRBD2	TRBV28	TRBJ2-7	CASSFLAEVYEQYF
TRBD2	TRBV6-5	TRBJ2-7	CASTNSGRYPYEQYF
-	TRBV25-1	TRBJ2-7	CASSEFGDEQYF
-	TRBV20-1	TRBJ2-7	CSADRDYEQYF
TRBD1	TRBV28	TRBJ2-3	CASGTGTGGRDTQYF
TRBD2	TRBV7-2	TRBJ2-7	CASSTTSGGVYEQYF
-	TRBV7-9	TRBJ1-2	CASSLRGNPGYTF
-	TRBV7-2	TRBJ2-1	CASSLLMYNEQFF
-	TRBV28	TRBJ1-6	CASSPAPSSYNSPLHF
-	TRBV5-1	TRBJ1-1	CASSEGGGFAMSTEAFF
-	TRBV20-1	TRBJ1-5	CSAEDQINQPQHF
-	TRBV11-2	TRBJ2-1	CASSLFNEQFF
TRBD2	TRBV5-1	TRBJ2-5	CASSLATSALQETQYF
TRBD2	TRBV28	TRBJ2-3	CASSMPTSGSLWDTQYF
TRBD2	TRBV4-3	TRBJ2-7	CASSQGRSGLSHEQYF
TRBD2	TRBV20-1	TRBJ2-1	CSARLAGAYNEQFF
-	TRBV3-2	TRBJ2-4	CASSRKGLKNIQYF
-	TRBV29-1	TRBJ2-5	CSVAETETQYF
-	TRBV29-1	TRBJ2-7	CSVSSAGSPYEQYF
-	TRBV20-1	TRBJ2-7	CSALAGGSLEQYF
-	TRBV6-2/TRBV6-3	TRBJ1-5	CASSMGLPSNQPQHF
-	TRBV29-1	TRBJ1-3	CSVDVGGAGNTIYF
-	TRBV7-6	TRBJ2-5	CASSLVASRETQYF
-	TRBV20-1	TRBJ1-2	CSARVLARDYGYTF
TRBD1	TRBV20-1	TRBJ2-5	CSAPQGAEETQYF
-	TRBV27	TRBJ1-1	CASSLGWGIEAFF
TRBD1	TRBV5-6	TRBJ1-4	CASSLPGGGEKLFF
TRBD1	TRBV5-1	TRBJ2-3	CASRPGQGFDTQYF
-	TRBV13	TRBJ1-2	CASSFTGALKGGYTF
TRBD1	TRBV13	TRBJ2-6	CASSLAGGWGNTQPGANVLTF
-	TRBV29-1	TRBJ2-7	CSVEDGGSSYEQYF